This is a list of T cell receptor beta chains from one sample in a study of blood T cell repertoires in COVID-19. Clones were sequenced by immunoSEQ multiplex PCR, and TCRdb holds only the in-frame ones, with some missing. The sample has about 270,000 clones, more than 85% seen once. Input material: PBMCs or T cells enriched from blood (not recorded which). These TCRs come from a man aged 35 to 55 who had been exposed to COVID-19. The CDR3 runs from the conserved cysteine through the conserved F or W. A D gene is named only where the DNA matches it firmly. A row's size may be missing; if present it is once, few, many or a size class.

clone_size j_call v_call d_call cdr3_nt cdr3_aa
. TRBJ2-7 TRBV3-1/TRBV3-2 TRBD2 TGTGCCAGCAGCCTCGGACTAGCGGGAGGGCCGTACGAGCAGTACTTC CASSLGLAGGPYEQYF
. TRBJ2-5 TRBV28 TRBD2 TGTGCCAGCAGTACAGAACTACTAGCGGGAAGACAAGAGACCCAGTACTTC CASSTELLAGRQETQYF
. TRBJ1-1 TRBV13 . TGTGCCAGCAGCTTAGCTGACACTGAAGCTTTCTTT CASSLADTEAFF
. TRBJ2-5 TRBV19 TRBD1 TGTGCCAGTAGTCTCCAAGCAGGGGGCCGGGAGACCCAGTACTTC CASSLQAGGRETQYF
. TRBJ1-6 TRBV3-1/TRBV3-2 . TGTGCCAGCAGCCAACCGGAGGGGAGCTCCTATAATTCACCCCTCCACTTT CASSQPEGSSYNSPLHF
. TRBJ2-1 TRBV19 TRBD2 TGTGCCAGTAGTATTACTAGCGGGATGGGCAATGAGCAGTTCTTC CASSITSGMGNEQFF
once TRBJ1-1 TRBV4-1 . TGCGCCAGCAGCCCCGTGCCCGACAGTTTCACTGAAGCTTTCTTT CASSPVPDSFTEAFF
. TRBJ2-1 TRBV9 . TGTGCCAGCAGCGTAGGGGGCCTAACCCACAATGAGCAGTTCTTC CASSVGGLTHNEQFF
once TRBJ2-7 TRBV20-1 TRBD2 TGCAGTGCTAGTAGCGGGATTAGCTCCTACGAGCAGTACTTC CSASSGISSYEQYF
once TRBJ1-2 TRBV19 . TGTGCCAGTAGAATCTCCAACGAATACACCTATGGCTACACCTTC CASRISNEYTYGYTF
. TRBJ1-4 TRBV19 . TGTGCCTCTAGGCTGACGGCCGAGATTAATGAAAAACTGTTTTTT CASRLTAEINEKLFF
once TRBJ1-2 TRBV7-2 . TGTGCCAGCTCCATGGACACCCTAGGTGGCTACACCTTC CASSMDTLGGYTF